This TCR beta chain was sequenced in a study of CD8 T cells in ankylosing spondylitis. Study-wide points: Matched ankylosing spondylitis synovial fluid reportedly showed significant enrichment of disease-linked clones. Blood of patients with ankylosing spondylitis appeared to be characterized by a TCR beta motif of seven or eight highly homologous variants. Prior literature has documented some motif variants in synovial fluid and blood from reactive arthritis.

From the 5' RACE reads, TCRdb called clonotypes with MiXCR, one entry per CDR3 protein. The table lists approximately 350,000 distinct CDR3 sequences, around 20% of them singletons. The germline V and J ends were trimmed by 1 base and 7 bases, with 7 bases remaining between them. This CDR3 has 13 amino acids. The sample holds a few counts of this clonotype. The antigen is undetermined. The material sequenced was blood, either unsorted or a sorted T cell fraction (not recorded which). The chain joins TRBV12-3 or TRBV12-4 to TRBJ2-2; D remains unclear. The sequence derives from a male donor with ankylosing spondylitis or in good health (not recorded which). CDR3 in amino acids: CASSLVSSGELFF. In DNA form, the CDR3 reads TGTGCCAGCAGTTTAGTTTCGAGCGGGGAGCTGTTTTTT.